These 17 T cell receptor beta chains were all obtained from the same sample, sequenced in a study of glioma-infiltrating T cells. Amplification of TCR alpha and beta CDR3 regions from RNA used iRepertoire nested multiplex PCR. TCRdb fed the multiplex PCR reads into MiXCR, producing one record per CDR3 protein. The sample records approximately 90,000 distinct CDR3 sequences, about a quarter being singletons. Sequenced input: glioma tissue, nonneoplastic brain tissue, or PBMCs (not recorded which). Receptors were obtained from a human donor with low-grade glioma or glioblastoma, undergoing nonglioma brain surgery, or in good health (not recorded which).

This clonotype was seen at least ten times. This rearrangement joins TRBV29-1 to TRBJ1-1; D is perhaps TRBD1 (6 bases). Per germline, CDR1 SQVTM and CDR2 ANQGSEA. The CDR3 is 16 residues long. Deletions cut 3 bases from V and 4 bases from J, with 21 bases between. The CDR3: CSVERYGGLRGTEAFF. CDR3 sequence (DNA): TGCAGCGTTGAGAGGTACGGGGGCCTGAGAGGCACTGAAGCTTTCTTT.

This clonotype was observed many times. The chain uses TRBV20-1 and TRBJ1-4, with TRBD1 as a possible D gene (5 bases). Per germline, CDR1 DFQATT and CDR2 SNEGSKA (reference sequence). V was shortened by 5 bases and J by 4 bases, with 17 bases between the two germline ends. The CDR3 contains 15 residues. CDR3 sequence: CSAPNPGDRNEKLFF. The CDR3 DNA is TGCAGTGCTCCTAATCCGGGGGACCGTAATGAAAAACTGTTTTTT.

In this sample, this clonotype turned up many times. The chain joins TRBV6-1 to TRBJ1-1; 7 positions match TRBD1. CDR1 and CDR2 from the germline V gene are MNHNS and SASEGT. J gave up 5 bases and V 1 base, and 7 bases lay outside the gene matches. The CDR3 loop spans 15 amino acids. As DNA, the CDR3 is TGTGCCAGCAGTGAAGATTACAGGGGTTGGACTGAAGCTTTCTTT. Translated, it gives CASSEDYRGWTEAFF.

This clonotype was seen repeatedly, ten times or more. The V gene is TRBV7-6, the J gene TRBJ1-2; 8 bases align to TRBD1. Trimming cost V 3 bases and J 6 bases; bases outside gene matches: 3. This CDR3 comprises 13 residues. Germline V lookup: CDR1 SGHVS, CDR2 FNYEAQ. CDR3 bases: TGTGCCAGCAGCTTGGGACAGGCGGATGGCTACACCTTC. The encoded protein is CASSLGQADGYTF.

This chain's CDR3 is CVSSLSSMRGNTIYF. CDR3 nucleotide sequence: TGTGTGAGCAGTTTATCGTCCATGAGGGGAAACACCATATATTTT. The gene calls are TRBV27 and TRBJ1-3, with D unclear. Germline CDR1 reads MNHEY; CDR2 reads SMNVEV (reference sequence). The CDR3 totals 15 residues.

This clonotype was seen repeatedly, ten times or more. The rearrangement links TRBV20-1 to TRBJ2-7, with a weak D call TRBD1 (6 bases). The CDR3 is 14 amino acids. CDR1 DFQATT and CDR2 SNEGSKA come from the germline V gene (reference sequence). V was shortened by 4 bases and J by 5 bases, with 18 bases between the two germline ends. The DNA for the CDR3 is TGCAGTGCTAAACGGACAGAAAGTTGGGACGAGCAGTACTTC. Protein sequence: CSAKRTESWDEQYF.

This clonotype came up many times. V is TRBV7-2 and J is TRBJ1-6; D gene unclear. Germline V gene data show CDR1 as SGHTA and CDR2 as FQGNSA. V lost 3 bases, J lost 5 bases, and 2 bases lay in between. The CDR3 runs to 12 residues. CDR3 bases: TGTGCCAGCAGCTTGAATAATTCACCCCTCCACTTT. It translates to CASSLNNSPLHF.

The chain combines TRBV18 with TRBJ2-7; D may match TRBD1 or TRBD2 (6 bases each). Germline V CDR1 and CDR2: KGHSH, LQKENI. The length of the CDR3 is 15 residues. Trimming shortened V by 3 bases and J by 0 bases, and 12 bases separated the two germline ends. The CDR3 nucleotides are TGTGCCAGCTCACCTCAAACGGGGGCCTCCTACGAGCAGTACTTC. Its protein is CASSPQTGASYEQYF.

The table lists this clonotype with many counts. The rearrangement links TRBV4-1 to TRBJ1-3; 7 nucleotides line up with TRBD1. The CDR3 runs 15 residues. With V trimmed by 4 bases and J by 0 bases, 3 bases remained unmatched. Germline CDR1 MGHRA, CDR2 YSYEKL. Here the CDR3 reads CASSRGTDSGNTIYF. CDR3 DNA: TGCGCCAGCAGCCGCGGGACAGACTCTGGAAACACCATATATTTT.

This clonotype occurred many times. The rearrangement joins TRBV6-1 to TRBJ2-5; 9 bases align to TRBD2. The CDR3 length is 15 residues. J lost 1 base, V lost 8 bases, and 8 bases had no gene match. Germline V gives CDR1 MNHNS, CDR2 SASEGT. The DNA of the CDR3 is TGTGCCAGCCGGCGGGGGGGGGTTATCCAAGAGACCCAGTACTTC. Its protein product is CASRRGGVIQETQYF.

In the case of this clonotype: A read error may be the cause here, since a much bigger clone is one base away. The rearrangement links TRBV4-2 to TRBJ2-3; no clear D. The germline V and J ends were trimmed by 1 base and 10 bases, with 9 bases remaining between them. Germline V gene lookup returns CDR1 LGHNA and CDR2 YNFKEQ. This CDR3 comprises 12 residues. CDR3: CASSQVRAAQYF. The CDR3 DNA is TGTGCCAGCAGCCAAGTAAGGGCGGCGCAGTATTTT.

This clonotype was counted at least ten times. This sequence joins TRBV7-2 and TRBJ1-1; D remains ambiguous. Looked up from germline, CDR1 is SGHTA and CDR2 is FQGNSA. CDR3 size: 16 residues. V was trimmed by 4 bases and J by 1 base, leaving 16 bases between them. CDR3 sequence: CASSSLSGLGNTEAFF. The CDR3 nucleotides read TGTGCCAGCAGCTCACTCTCGGGTTTGGGGAACACTGAAGCTTTCTTT.

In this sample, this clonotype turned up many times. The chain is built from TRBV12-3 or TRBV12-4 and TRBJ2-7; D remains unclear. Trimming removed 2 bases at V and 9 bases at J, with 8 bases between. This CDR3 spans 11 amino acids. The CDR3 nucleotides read TGTGCCAGCAGTTTAAACCTACGGCAGTACTTC. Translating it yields CASSLNLRQYF.

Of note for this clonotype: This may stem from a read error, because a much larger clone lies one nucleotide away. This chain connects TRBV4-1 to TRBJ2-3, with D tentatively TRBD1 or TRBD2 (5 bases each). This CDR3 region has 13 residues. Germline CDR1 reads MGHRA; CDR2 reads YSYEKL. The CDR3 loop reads CASSQSSTGTQYF. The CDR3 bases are TGCGCCAGCAGCCAGTCTAGCACAGGTACGCAGTATTTT.

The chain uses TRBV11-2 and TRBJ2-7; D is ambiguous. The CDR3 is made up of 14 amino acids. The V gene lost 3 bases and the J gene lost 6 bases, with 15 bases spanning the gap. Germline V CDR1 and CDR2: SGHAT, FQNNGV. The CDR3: CASSFWRGRREQYF. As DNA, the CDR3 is TGTGCCAGCAGCTTCTGGCGTGGGCGACGCGAGCAGTACTTC. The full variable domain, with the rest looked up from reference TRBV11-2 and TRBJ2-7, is EAGVAQSPRYKIIEKRQSVAFWCNPISGHATLYWYQQILGQGPKLLIQFQNNGVVDDSQLPKDRFSAERLKGVDSTLKIQPAKLEDSAVYLCASSFWRGRREQYFGPGTRLTVT.

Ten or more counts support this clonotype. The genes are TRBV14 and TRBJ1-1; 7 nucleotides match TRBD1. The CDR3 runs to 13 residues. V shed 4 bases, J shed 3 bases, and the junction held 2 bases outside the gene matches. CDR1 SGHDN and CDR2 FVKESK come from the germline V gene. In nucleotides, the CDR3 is TGTGCCAGCAGCCGGGGACAGTACACTGAAGCTTTCTTT. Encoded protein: CASSRGQYTEAFF.

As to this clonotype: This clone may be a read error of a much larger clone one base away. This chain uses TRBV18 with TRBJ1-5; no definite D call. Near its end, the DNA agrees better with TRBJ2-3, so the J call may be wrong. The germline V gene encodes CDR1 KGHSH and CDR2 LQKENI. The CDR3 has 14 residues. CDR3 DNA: TGTGCCAGCTCACCAGGACGGAACAATCAGCCCCAGTATTTT. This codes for CASSPGRNNQPQYF.